This passage covers 26 T cell receptor beta chains from one sample sequenced in a study of blood T cell repertoires in COVID-19. Clones were sequenced by immunoSEQ multiplex PCR, and TCRdb holds only the in-frame ones, with some missing. The table shows around 88,000 clones, with around 85% occurring only once. The specimen was peripheral blood. These receptor sequences come from a woman older than 75 with acute or convalescent COVID-19.

The J gene is TRBJ2-5, the V gene TRBV27; TRBD1 matches 9 bases. V shed 6 bases, J shed 3 bases, and the junction held 11 bases outside the gene matches. Germline CDR1 reads MNHEY; CDR2 reads SMNVEV (reference sequence). The CDR3 totals 16 residues. The CDR3 loop is CASRTGQGRGEETQYF. DNA for the CDR3: TGTGCCAGCAGAACTGGACAGGGGAGGGGTGAAGAGACCCAGTACTTC.

The chain couples TRBV2 to TRBJ1-3; perhaps TRBD1 as D (6 bases). The CDR3 runs 14 residues. Germline values: CDR1 SNHLY, CDR2 FYNNEI. V lost 6 bases, J lost 4 bases, and 13 bases lay in between. CDR3 sequence reads: CASRGRGTGNTIYF. The CDR3, as DNA: TGTGCCAGCAGGGGCAGGGGTACGGGAAACACCATATATTTT.

This chain uses TRBV2 with TRBJ2-1; the match to TRBD2 covers 7 bases. Trimming took 4 bases from V and 6 from J; bases not matched to a gene: 3. The germline V gene encodes CDR1 SNHLY and CDR2 FYNNEI. CDR3 length: 13 residues. DNA for the CDR3: TGTGCCAGCAGTGGGGAGGGGTCCAATGAGCAGTTCTTC. Translation: CASSGEGSNEQFF. The full variable domain, completed using reference TRBV2 and TRBJ2-1, is EPEVTQTPSHQVTQMGQEVILRCVPISNHLYFYWYRQILGQKVEFLVSFYNNEISEKSEIFDDQFSVERPDGSNFTLKIRSTKLEDSAMYFCASSGEGSNEQFFGPGTRLTVL.

The CDR3 region is CASSLGDRGRSGYTF. CDR3 bases: TGCGCCAGCAGCTTGGGGGACAGGGGGCGAAGTGGCTACACCTTC. The chain has TRBV5-1 and TRBJ1-2, with 12 bases lining up with TRBD1. The CDR3 contains 15 residues. The junction had 4 bases not matched to a gene; V was cut back by 0 bases and J by 7 bases. Germline V gene lookup returns CDR1 SGHRS and CDR2 YFSETQ.

For the CDR3, the DNA is TGTGCCAGCAGCCCCCCTGGGAGAACGCAGTATTTT. Its protein is CASSPPGRTQYF. This chain uses TRBV12-3 or TRBV12-4 with TRBJ2-3, with TRBD2 as a possible D gene (5 bases). Between the trimmed V and J ends, which lost 6 bases and 9 bases, there was a span of 13 bases. The CDR3 contains 12 residues.

The chain has TRBV4-3 and TRBJ1-4; 7 bases match TRBD1. The trim removed 3 bases at V and 3 bases at J, leaving 1 base unmatched. The V gene's germline CDR1 is LGHNA and CDR2 YSLEER. CDR3 length equals 14 residues. Written as DNA, the CDR3 is TGCGCCAGCAGCCAGGGACAGTCTAATGAAAAACTGTTTTTT. As protein: CASSQGQSNEKLFF.

The V call is TRBV5-6, the J call TRBJ1-6, with 11 bases fitting TRBD1. Germline-derived CDR1 and CDR2 are SGHDT and YYEEEE. Trimming took 4 bases from V and 3 from J; bases not matched to a gene: 3. CDR3 length: 16 residues. The CDR3 nucleotides read TGTGCCAGCAGCCCCGGGACAGGGGGCTATAATTCACCCCTCCACTTT. Translating gives CASSPGTGGYNSPLHF.

This chain uses TRBV28 with TRBJ1-2, with TRBD1 matching 11 bases. V was pared by 11 bases and J by 5 bases, with 7 bases of the junction left unmatched. The CDR3 is 13 amino acids. CDR1 and CDR2 (germline): MDHEN, SYDVKM. CDR3 DNA: TGTGCCCTCTCGGGACAGGGGGTGTATGGCTACACCTTC. Translation gives CALSGQGVYGYTF.

The gene calls are TRBV5-4 and TRBJ2-1; TRBD1 is a possible D gene (5 bases). V lost 3 bases to trimming and J lost 6 bases, with 19 bases between them. Germline V lookup: CDR1 SGHNT, CDR2 YYREEE (reference sequence). This CDR3 comprises 16 residues. The CDR3 loop is CASSSAQGRPINEQFF. The CDR3 DNA is TGTGCCAGCAGCTCAGCCCAGGGTCGGCCGATCAATGAGCAGTTCTTC.

The V gene is TRBV15, the J gene TRBJ1-6; D gene uncertain. Per germline, CDR1 LNHNV and CDR2 YYDKDF (reference sequence). V was shortened by 0 bases and J by 0 bases, with 12 bases between the two germline ends. The length of the CDR3 is 18 residues. The CDR3 nucleotides read TGTGCCACCAGCAGAGATCTTGGGAGGAGCTCCTATAATTCACCCCTCCACTTT. This sequence encodes CATSRDLGRSSYNSPLHF.

V usage is TRBV4-1 and J usage is TRBJ1-1; 7 bases line up with TRBD1. V gave up 4 bases and J gave up 6 bases; unmatched junction bases: 11. The CDR3 extends over 15 amino acids. Germline V gene lookup returns CDR1 MGHRA and CDR2 YSYEKL. For the CDR3, the DNA is TGCGCCAGCAGCCTAAATCCCACAGGGGCCGCTGAAGCTTTCTTT. Encoded protein: CASSLNPTGAAEAFF.

The rearrangement joins TRBV2 to TRBJ2-5; no reliable D call. The CDR3 covers 14 residues. The germline CDR1 and CDR2 sequences are SNHLY and FYNNEI. V gave up 6 bases and J gave up 1 base, with 12 bases separating them. The CDR3 loop is CASRASFLQETQYF. DNA of the CDR3: TGTGCCAGCAGAGCTAGTTTTCTCCAAGAGACCCAGTACTTC.

The gene calls are TRBV7-8 and TRBJ1-5; no firm D call. Trimming cost V 1 base and J 2 bases, with 9 bases left between them. Germline assignment: CDR1 SGHVS and CDR2 FQNEAQ. The CDR3 is made up of 15 amino acids. This CDR3 reads CASSLEPVGNQPQHF. The CDR3 DNA reads TGTGCCAGCAGCTTAGAGCCGGTTGGCAATCAGCCCCAGCATTTT.

CDR3 region: CASSKGGSTEAFF. CDR3 DNA sequence: TGTGCCAGCAGTAAAGGGGGATCGACTGAAGCTTTCTTT. V is TRBV6-6 and J is TRBJ1-1; D is perhaps TRBD1 (6 bases). CDR3 length: 13 amino acids. Trimming stripped 5 bases from V and 5 bases from J, with 12 bases between. Per germline, CDR1 MNHNY and CDR2 SVGAGI (reference sequence).

The rearrangement uses TRBV5-1 and TRBJ1-3; D unclear. This CDR3 is 15 amino acids long. The germline CDR1 and CDR2 sequences are SGHRS and YFSETQ. With 4 bases removed from V and 0 bases from J, the gap between germline ends came to 11 bases. In DNA form, the CDR3 reads TGCGCCAGCAGCGCTCAGGCTACCTCTGGAAACACCATATATTTT. This gives the protein CASSAQATSGNTIYF.

This chain uses TRBV5-1 with TRBJ2-1; 16 bases agree with TRBD2. The CDR3 consists of 15 residues. Germline trimming cut 3 bases from V and 10 bases from J; bases unmatched to any gene: 4. Germline V lookup: CDR1 SGHRS, CDR2 YFSETQ. The CDR3 region has the DNA TGCGCCAGCAGCTCGGGGACTAGCGGGGGGGCGGAGCAGTTCTTC. This translates into CASSSGTSGGAEQFF.

The rearrangement uses TRBV24-1 and TRBJ2-1; TRBD1 matches 11 bases. Per the germline V gene, CDR1 is KGHDR and CDR2 is SFDVKD. The CDR3 is made up of 15 amino acids. The junction had 3 bases not matched to a gene; V was cut back by 3 bases and J by 6 bases. CDR3 nucleotides: TGTGCCACCAGTGATGGACAGGGGGCGGGCAATGAGCAGTTCTTC. Protein product: CATSDGQGAGNEQFF.

CDR3 nucleotides: TGCGCCAGCAGTCATTCAAACAGGGGTCCGGGGGAGCAGTACGTC. It translates to CASSHSNRGPGEQYV. The chain uses TRBV23-1 and TRBJ2-7; 7 bases fit TRBD1. TRBV23-1 is an ORF for which the function is uncertain. The CDR3 totals 15 residues. Trimming cost V 3 bases and J 7 bases; bases outside gene matches: 12.

The chain couples TRBV2 to TRBJ1-2; TRBD1 matches 7 bases. The V segment lost 8 bases and the J segment 8 bases; nucleotides outside the gene matches: 5. CDR1 is SNHLY and CDR2 is FYNNEI in the germline V gene. The CDR3 has 11 residues. The CDR3 sequence: CASQGVGGYTF. As DNA, the CDR3 is TGTGCCAGCCAGGGGGTGGGAGGCTACACCTTC.

V and J are TRBV2 and TRBJ2-3; D is undetermined. V was pared by 5 bases and J by 8 bases, with 8 bases between. This CDR3 spans 11 amino acids. CDR1 and CDR2 from the germline V gene are SNHLY and FYNNEI. The CDR3: CASSLERTQYF. CDR3 nucleotides: TGTGCCAGCAGTCTAGAACGTACGCAGTATTTT.

The chain joins TRBV7-7 to TRBJ1-2; tentatively, D is TRBD1 (6 bases). Per the germline V gene, CDR1 is SSHAT and CDR2 is FNYEAQ (reference sequence). The CDR3 covers 14 residues. V was shortened by 5 bases and J by 10 bases, with 20 bases between the two germline ends. The CDR3 DNA is TGTGCCAGCAGCCCCTCGTCAGGGGAAGTGTACTACACCTTC. It is translated as CASSPSSGEVYYTF.

The V gene is TRBV5-8, the J gene TRBJ2-5; the match to TRBD2 covers 11 bases. The CDR3 is 16 amino acids. V lost 3 bases to trimming and J lost 3 bases; unmatched junction nucleotides: 7. The germline CDR1 and CDR2 sequences are SGHTS and YDEGEE. CDR3 nucleotides: TGTGCCAGCAGCTACCCCTTGACTAGCGGGGAAGAGACCCAGTACTTC. This encodes CASSYPLTSGEETQYF.

V is TRBV7-2 and J is TRBJ1-4, with TRBD1 identical over 7 bases. The germline V gene encodes CDR1 SGHTA and CDR2 FQGNSA. V was clipped by 1 base and J by 10 bases; unmatched bases: 15. This CDR3 has 17 amino acids. CDR3 sequence reads: CASSLVPAKGAPGKLFF. Written as DNA, the CDR3 is TGTGCCAGCAGCTTAGTCCCCGCGAAGGGGGCGCCTGGAAAACTGTTTTTT.

This chain links TRBV5-8 with TRBJ1-5; the D gene is possibly TRBD1 (6 bases). Per germline, CDR1 SGHTS and CDR2 YDEGEE. Trimming cost V 4 bases and J 6 bases, with 11 bases left between them. This CDR3 is 13 amino acids long. The CDR3 DNA sequence: TGTGCCAGCAGCCCAGGGGAAGTTCAGCCCCAGCATTTT. As protein: CASSPGEVQPQHF.

The DNA of the CDR3 is TGTGCCAGGTCTGAGGGGGCCGTCTACGAGCAGTACGTC. Amino acids: CARSEGAVYEQYV. J is TRBJ2-7 and V is TRBV25-1; TRBD1 aligns across 7 bases. The CDR3 covers 13 residues. With V trimmed by 9 bases and J by 3 bases, 8 bases remained unmatched. From germline, CDR1 is MGHDK and CDR2 SYGVNS.

The V and J genes are TRBV27 and TRBJ2-6; D uncertain. V lost 4 bases to trimming and J lost 0 bases, with 7 bases between them. CDR1 and CDR2 (germline): MNHEY, SMNVEV (reference sequence). This CDR3 has 15 residues. The CDR3 DNA sequence: TGTGCCAGCAGTTCCTTTAACTCTGGGGCCAACGTCCTGACTTTC. Protein product: CASSSFNSGANVLTF.